Following are 22 T cell receptor beta chains from one sample sequenced in a study of T cell clones after liver transplantation. Assay used: immunoSEQ multiplex PCR; TCRdb lists only in-frame clones, some missing. Counted here are tens of thousands of clones, roughly 90% occurring once; the ten biggest clones make up 2.7%. This sample comprised CD4+ T cells from blood, obtained before liver transplant. Every receptor here comes from a human donor who received a liver transplant.

V and J are TRBV30 and TRBJ2-2, with D possibly TRBD2 on 6 matching bases. Germline lookup yields CDR1 GTSNPN and CDR2 SVGIG (reference sequence). Trimming took 4 bases from V and 0 from J, leaving 18 bases between them. The CDR3 length is 17 residues. CDR3 bases: TGTGCCTGGAAAGTCCGGGACTCAGACCCGAACACCGGGGAGCTGTTTTTT. Amino acid sequence: CAWKVRDSDPNTGELFF.

The chain couples TRBV5-1 to TRBJ2-3; D is possibly TRBD2 (5 bases). Germline assignment: CDR1 SGHRS and CDR2 YFSETQ. V was trimmed by 0 bases and J by 2 bases, leaving 13 bases between them. The CDR3 length is 16 residues. As DNA, the CDR3 is TGCGCCAGCAGCTTGGGTCAGCGGAACCCCACAGATACGCAGTATTTT. Translation gives CASSLGQRNPTDTQYF.

DNA of the CDR3: TGCGCCAGCAGCGGCGGGACACCAACTAATGAAAAACTGTTTTTT. Translation gives CASSGGTPTNEKLFF. V gene TRBV5-1 combines with J gene TRBJ1-4, with D possibly TRBD1 on 6 matching bases. This CDR3 has 15 amino acids. V was clipped by 4 bases and J by 0 bases, with 10 bases between them. Looked up from germline, CDR1 is SGHRS and CDR2 is YFSETQ.

In its sample, this clone was seen a few times. This chain uses TRBV19 with TRBJ2-5; D uncertain. The CDR3 consists of 11 residues. The germline gives CDR1 LNHDA, CDR2 SQIVND (reference sequence). The V gene lost 6 bases and the J gene lost 5 bases, with 7 bases spanning the gap. CDR3 residues: CASRLGETQYF. The CDR3 nucleotides are TGTGCCAGTAGACTTGGGGAGACCCAGTACTTC.

This chain connects TRBV12-5 to TRBJ2-1; D possibly corresponds to TRBD2 (5 bases). The CDR3 covers 12 residues. V lost 8 bases to trimming and J lost 10 bases, with 15 bases between them. Germline assignment: CDR1 LGHNT and CDR2 FRNRAP. CDR3 DNA: TGTGCTAGTTATAGTCTCCGGGGAGAGCAGTTCTTC. This translates into CASYSLRGEQFF.

The CDR3, as DNA: TGTGCCAGTAGTACCCTCGGGAGCGGAGATACGCAGTATTTT. Translating it yields CASSTLGSGDTQYF. The chain couples TRBV19 to TRBJ2-3; D is perhaps TRBD2 (6 bases). The germline V and J ends were trimmed by 4 bases and 5 bases, with 13 bases remaining between them. The CDR3 loop spans 14 amino acids. Germline-derived CDR1 and CDR2 are LNHDA and SQIVND (reference sequence). Supplemented by reference TRBV19 and TRBJ2-3, the full variable domain reads DGGITQSPKYLFRKEGQNVTLSCEQNLNHDAMYWYRQDPGQGLRLIYYSQIVNDFQKGDIAEGYSVSREKKESFPLTVTSAQKNPTAFYLCASSTLGSGDTQYFGPGTRLTVL.

The gene calls are TRBV9 and TRBJ2-1, with 9 bases fitting TRBD2. Germline assignment: CDR1 SGDLS and CDR2 YYNGEE. The length of the CDR3 is 16 residues. Unmatched junction bases numbered 11, after V lost 5 bases and J lost 5 bases. CDR3 in DNA: TGTGCCAGCAGTGCTAGCGGGATAGCGGGAGACAATGAGCAGTTCTTC. Translated: CASSASGIAGDNEQFF. Based on the CDR3 plus reference TRBV9 and TRBJ2-1, the full variable domain is DSGVTQTPKHLITATGQRVTLRCSPRSGDLSVYWYQQSLDQGLQFLIQYYNGEERAKGNILERFSAQQFPDLHSELNLSSLELGDSALYFCASSASGIAGDNEQFFGPGTRLTVL.

The chain carries TRBV15 and TRBJ1-1; TRBD1 might be the D (6 bases). There are 15 residues in the CDR3. The V and J ends lost 0 bases and 6 bases respectively, with 14 bases between them. CDR1 is LNHNV and CDR2 is YYDKDF in the germline V gene (reference sequence). The CDR3 protein is CATSRDRMRGPEAFF. CDR3 coding DNA: TGTGCCACCAGCAGAGATAGGATGCGGGGGCCTGAAGCTTTCTTT.

The chain couples TRBV7-3 to TRBJ2-2, with a tentative D call TRBD2 (6 bases). The V gene's germline CDR1 is SGHTA and CDR2 FQGTGA. This CDR3 has 14 amino acids. Trimming took off 4 bases at V and 4 bases at J, with 10 bases between the two ends. The CDR3 sequence is CASSSTTSTGELFF. As DNA, the CDR3 is TGTGCCAGCAGCTCCACGACTAGCACCGGGGAGCTGTTTTTT.

This chain links TRBV7-8 with TRBJ2-5; a weak D match, TRBD1 (6 bases). Trimming took off 1 base at V and 5 bases at J, with 14 bases between the two ends. The CDR3 totals 15 residues. CDR1 SGHVS and CDR2 FQNEAQ come from the germline V gene. The CDR3: CASSLGLQGAETQYF. The CDR3 nucleotides are TGTGCCAGCAGCTTAGGTTTACAGGGTGCGGAGACCCAGTACTTC.

The CDR3 loop is CASSILNGFRDSSTDTQYF. The CDR3 nucleotides read TGTGCCAGTAGTATTTTAAACGGCTTCCGGGACAGTAGCACAGATACGCAGTATTTT. V gene TRBV19 combines with J gene TRBJ2-3, with 7 positions matching TRBD1. Trimming removed 3 bases from V and 0 bases from J; junction bases left unmatched: 15. This CDR3 is 19 amino acids long. Germline V lookup: CDR1 LNHDA, CDR2 SQIVND (reference sequence).

The J gene is TRBJ1-2, the V gene TRBV2; no reliable D call. The ends were cut back, 8 bases at V and 0 bases at J, with 10 bases in the middle. The CDR3 sequence is 13 residues long. CDR1 is SNHLY, CDR2 FYNNEI, per germline. CDR3 DNA sequence: TGTGCCAGCGGGAATACAGCTAACTATGGCTACACCTTC. Protein sequence: CASGNTANYGYTF. The variable domain in full, completed from reference TRBV2 and TRBJ1-2, reads EPEVTQTPSHQVTQMGQEVILRCVPISNHLYFYWYRQILGQKVEFLVSFYNNEISEKSEIFDDQFSVERPDGSNFTLKIRSTKLEDSAMYFCASGNTANYGYTFGSGTRLTVV.

The chain is built from TRBV2 and TRBJ2-3, with D maybe TRBD2 (5 bases). The CDR3 runs to 15 residues. The V and J ends lost 6 bases and 1 base respectively, with 14 bases between them. The V gene's germline CDR1 is SNHLY and CDR2 FYNNEI. The CDR3 spells CASSRDHRGTDTQYF. The DNA for the CDR3 is TGTGCCAGCAGCCGGGATCACCGCGGCACAGATACGCAGTATTTT.

The chain is built from TRBV2 and TRBJ1-1, with D perhaps TRBD1 (5 bases). The germline gives CDR1 SNHLY, CDR2 FYNNEI. The CDR3 is 14 amino acids. V was cut by 0 bases and J by 4 bases, with 9 bases left in between. CDR3 bases: TGTGCCAGCAGTGAAGCGGGGGTAGTCACTGAAGCTTTCTTT. This sequence encodes CASSEAGVVTEAFF.

V gene TRBV11-2 combines with J gene TRBJ1-1; D uncertain. CDR3 size: 13 residues. Trimming shortened V by 1 base and J by 5 bases, and 8 bases separated the two germline ends. Germline loops: CDR1 SGHAT, CDR2 FQNNGV. The CDR3, as DNA: TGTGCCAGCAGCTTAGCTTTCAGTACTGAAGCTTTCTTT. Protein product: CASSLAFSTEAFF.

The V and J genes are TRBV5-1 and TRBJ1-2; weak D call: TRBD1 (5 bases). With 2 bases removed from V and 4 bases from J, the gap between germline ends came to 15 bases. The CDR3 totals 15 residues. Germline CDR1 and CDR2: SGHRS and YFSETQ. The CDR3 region is CASSFGGGDAYGYTF. DNA for the CDR3: TGCGCCAGCAGCTTCGGTGGGGGGGATGCCTATGGCTACACCTTC.

CDR3: CASSRSGSADTQYF. CDR3 sequence (DNA): TGTGCCAGCAGCCGTAGCGGGAGCGCAGATACGCAGTATTTT. This chain connects TRBV7-2 to TRBJ2-3; 9 nucleotides match TRBD2. The V gene end was trimmed by 5 bases and the J gene end by 4 bases; junction bases not matched to a gene: 4. The CDR3 spans 14 residues. Germline lookup yields CDR1 SGHTA and CDR2 FQGNSA.

The chain has TRBV4-3 and TRBJ2-7, with 10 bases aligning to TRBD1. The V and J ends lost 2 bases and 3 bases, in that order; junction bases with no gene match: 1. The CDR3 covers 14 residues. CDR1 is LGHNA and CDR2 is YSLEER in the germline V gene. CDR3 DNA: TGCGCCAGCAGCCAAAGGGACAGGGGCTACGAGCAGTACTTC. Its protein product is CASSQRDRGYEQYF.

The V call is TRBV2, the J call TRBJ1-1; tentatively, D is TRBD1 (5 bases). Germline-derived CDR1 and CDR2 are SNHLY and FYNNEI. The CDR3 consists of 13 residues. V lost 1 base, J lost 3 bases, and 6 bases lay in between. Here the CDR3 reads CASSEGGYTEAFF. The CDR3, as DNA: TGTGCCAGCAGTGAAGGGGGGTACACTGAAGCTTTCTTT.

The V gene is TRBV11-2, the J gene TRBJ2-5; no definite D call. V lost 6 bases and J lost 4, with 6 bases in between. The CDR3 extends over 11 amino acids. Germline loops: CDR1 SGHAT, CDR2 FQNNGV. The CDR3 DNA reads as TGTGCCAGCAGGCAAGGAGAGACCCAGTACTTC. Translated, it gives CASRQGETQYF.

This chain links TRBV4-2 with TRBJ1-1; 7 positions agree with TRBD1. The length of the CDR3 is 18 residues. The trim removed 0 bases at V and 1 base at J, leaving 11 bases unmatched. Germline V gives CDR1 LGHNA, CDR2 YNFKEQ. The CDR3 sequence is CASSQDRGAQGKNTEAFF. DNA of the CDR3: TGTGCCAGCAGCCAAGACCGAGGGGCACAGGGGAAGAACACTGAAGCTTTCTTT.

By share of the sample, this clone is medium-sized (0.01 to 0.1%). V gene TRBV5-1 combines with J gene TRBJ1-1, with 8 bases aligning to TRBD1. The CDR3 has 18 amino acids. V was clipped by 3 bases and J by 2 bases; unmatched bases: 15. Looked up from germline, CDR1 is SGHRS and CDR2 is YFSETQ. CDR3 in amino acids: CASSSGGQGGLLNTEAFF. The CDR3 region has the DNA TGCGCCAGCAGCTCAGGTGGACAGGGAGGGCTATTAAACACTGAAGCTTTCTTT.